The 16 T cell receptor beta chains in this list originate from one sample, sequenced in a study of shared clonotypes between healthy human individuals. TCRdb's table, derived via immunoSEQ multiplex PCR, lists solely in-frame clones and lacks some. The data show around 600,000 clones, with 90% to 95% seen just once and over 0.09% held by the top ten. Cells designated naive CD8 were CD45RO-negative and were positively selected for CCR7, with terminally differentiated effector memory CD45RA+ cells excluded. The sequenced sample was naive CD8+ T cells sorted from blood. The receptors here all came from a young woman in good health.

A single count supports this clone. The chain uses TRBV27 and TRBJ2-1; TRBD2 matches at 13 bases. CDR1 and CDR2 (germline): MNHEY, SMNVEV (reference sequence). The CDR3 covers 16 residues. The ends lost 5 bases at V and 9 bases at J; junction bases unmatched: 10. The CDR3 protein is CASSTATSGRVGEQFF. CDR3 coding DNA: TGTGCCAGCAGTACCGCAACTAGCGGGAGGGTTGGTGAGCAGTTCTTC.

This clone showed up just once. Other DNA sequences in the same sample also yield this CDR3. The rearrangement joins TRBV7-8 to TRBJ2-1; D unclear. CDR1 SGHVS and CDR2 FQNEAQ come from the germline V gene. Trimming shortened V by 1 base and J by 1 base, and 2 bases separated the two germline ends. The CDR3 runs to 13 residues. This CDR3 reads CASSLGSYNEQFF. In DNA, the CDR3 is TGTGCCAGCAGCTTAGGATCCTACAATGAGCAGTTCTTC.

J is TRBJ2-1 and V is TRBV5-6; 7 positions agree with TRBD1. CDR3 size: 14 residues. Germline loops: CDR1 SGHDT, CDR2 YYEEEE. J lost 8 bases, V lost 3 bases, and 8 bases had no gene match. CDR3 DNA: TGTGCCAGCAGCTGGGCCGACAGGGTCGATGAGCAGTTCTTC. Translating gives CASSWADRVDEQFF.

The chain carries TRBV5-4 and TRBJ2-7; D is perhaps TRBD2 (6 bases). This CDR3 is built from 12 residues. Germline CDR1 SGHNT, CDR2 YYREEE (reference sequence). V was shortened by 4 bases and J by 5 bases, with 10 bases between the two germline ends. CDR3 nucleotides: TGTGCCAGCAGCCTCGGGGGACACGAGCAGTACTTC. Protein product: CASSLGGHEQYF.

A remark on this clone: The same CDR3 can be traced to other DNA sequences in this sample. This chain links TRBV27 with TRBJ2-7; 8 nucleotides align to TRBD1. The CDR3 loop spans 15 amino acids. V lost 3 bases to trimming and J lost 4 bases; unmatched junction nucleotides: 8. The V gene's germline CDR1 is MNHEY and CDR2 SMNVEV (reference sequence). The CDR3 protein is CASSFLGQGAYEQYF. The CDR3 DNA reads TGTGCCAGCAGTTTCTTAGGGCAGGGGGCGTACGAGCAGTACTTC.

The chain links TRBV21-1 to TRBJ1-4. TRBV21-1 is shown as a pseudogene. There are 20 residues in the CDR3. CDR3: CASSKARDSELVATNEKLFF. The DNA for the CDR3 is TGTGCCAGCAGCAAAGCCAGGGACTCTGAGCTTGTGGCAACTAATGAAAAACTGTTTTTT.

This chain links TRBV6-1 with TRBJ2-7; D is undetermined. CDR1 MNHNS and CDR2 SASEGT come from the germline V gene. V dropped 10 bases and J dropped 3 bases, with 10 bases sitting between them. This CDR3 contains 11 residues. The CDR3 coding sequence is TGTGCCACCCAGACCTACTACGAGCAGTACTTC. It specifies CATQTYYEQYF.

The CDR3 here is CASSLGSHGYEQYF. The DNA of the CDR3 is TGTGCCAGCAGCTTAGGCAGTCACGGCTACGAGCAGTACTTC. V gene TRBV13 combines with J gene TRBJ2-5; no firm D call. The DNA end is more similar to TRBJ2-7, so the J call may be wrong. The CDR3 has 14 residues. CDR1 is PRHDT and CDR2 is FYEKMQ in the germline V gene (reference sequence).

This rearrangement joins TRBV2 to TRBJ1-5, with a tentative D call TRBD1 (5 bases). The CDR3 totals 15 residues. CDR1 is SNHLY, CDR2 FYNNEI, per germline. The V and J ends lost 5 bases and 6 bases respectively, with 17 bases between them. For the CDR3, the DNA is TGTGCCAGCAGTAACCATTGGGGCATTACTCAGCCCCAGCATTTT. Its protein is CASSNHWGITQPQHF. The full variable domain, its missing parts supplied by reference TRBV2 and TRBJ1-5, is EPEVTQTPSHQVTQMGQEVILRCVPISNHLYFYWYRQILGQKVEFLVSFYNNEISEKSEIFDDQFSVERPDGSNFTLKIRSTKLEDSAMYFCASSNHWGITQPQHFGDGTRLSIL.

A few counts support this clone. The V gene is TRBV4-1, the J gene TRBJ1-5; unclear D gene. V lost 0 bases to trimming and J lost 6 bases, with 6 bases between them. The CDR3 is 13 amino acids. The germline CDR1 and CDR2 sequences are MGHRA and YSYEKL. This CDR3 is CASSQDQGQPQHF. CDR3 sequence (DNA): TGCGCCAGCAGCCAAGATCAAGGTCAGCCCCAGCATTTT.

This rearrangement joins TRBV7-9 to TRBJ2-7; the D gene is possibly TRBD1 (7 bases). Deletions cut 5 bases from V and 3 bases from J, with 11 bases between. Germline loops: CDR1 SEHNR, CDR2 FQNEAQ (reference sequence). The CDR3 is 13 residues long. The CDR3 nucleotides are TGTGCCAGCAGCCGCGGGACAGACTACGAGCAGTACTTC. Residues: CASSRGTDYEQYF.

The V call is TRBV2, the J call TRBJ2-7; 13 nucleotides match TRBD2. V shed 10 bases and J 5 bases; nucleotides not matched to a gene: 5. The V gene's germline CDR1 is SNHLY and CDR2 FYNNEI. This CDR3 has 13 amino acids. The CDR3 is CATRTSGSNEQYF. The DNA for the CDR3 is TGTGCCACCCGGACTAGCGGGAGTAACGAGCAGTACTTC.

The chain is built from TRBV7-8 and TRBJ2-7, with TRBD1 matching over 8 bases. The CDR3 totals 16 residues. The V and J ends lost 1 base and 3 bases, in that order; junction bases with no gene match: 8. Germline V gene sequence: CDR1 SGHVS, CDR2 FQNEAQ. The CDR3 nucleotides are TGTGCCAGCAGCTTAGGCCCAGGGGGCGCGGTCTACGAGCAGTACTTC. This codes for CASSLGPGGAVYEQYF.

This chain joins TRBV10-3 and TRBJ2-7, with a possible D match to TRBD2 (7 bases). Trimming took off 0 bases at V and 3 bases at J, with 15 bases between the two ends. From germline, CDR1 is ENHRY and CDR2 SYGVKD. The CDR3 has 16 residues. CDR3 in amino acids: CAISESVGGGDYEQYF. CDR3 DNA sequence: TGTGCCATCAGTGAGTCGGTCGGAGGGGGGGACTACGAGCAGTACTTC.

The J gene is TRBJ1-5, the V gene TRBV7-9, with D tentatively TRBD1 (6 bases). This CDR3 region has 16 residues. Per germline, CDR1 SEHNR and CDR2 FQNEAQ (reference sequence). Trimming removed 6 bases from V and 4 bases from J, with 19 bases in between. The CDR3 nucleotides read TGTGCCAGCAGTTACACGACAGGAGGGCTAAATCAGCCCCAGCATTTT. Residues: CASSYTTGGLNQPQHF.

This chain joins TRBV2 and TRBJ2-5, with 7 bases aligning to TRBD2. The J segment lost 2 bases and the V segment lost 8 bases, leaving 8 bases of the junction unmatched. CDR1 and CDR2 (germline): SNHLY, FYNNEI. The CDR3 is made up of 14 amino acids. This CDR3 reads CASGAGLPQETQYF. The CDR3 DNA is TGTGCCAGCGGAGCGGGACTCCCGCAAGAGACCCAGTACTTC.